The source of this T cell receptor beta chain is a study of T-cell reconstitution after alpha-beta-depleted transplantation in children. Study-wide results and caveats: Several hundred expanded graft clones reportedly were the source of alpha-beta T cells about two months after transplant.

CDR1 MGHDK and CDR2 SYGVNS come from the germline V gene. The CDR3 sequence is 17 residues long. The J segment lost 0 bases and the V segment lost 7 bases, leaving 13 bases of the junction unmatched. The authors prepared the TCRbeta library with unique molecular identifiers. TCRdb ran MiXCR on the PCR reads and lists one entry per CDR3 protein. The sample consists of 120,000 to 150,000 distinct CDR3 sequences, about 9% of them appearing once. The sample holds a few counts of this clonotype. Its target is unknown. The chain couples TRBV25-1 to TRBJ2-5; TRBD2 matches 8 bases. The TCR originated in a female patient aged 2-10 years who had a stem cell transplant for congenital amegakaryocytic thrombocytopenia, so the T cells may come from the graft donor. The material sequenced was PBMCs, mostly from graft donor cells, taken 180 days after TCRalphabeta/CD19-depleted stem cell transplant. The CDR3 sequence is CASNPGTRSTYQETQYF. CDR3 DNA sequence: TGTGCCAGCAACCCCGGGACTAGGAGCACCTACCAAGAGACCCAGTACTTC.